The 26 T cell receptor beta chains below come from one sample, sequenced in a study of radiation and T cells in renal cell carcinoma. Stated time point: blood 4 weeks post-SBRT, at nephrectomy. Documented treatment: 15 Gy SBRT to primary tumor, nephrectomy 4 weeks later. The data were produced by immunoSEQ multiplex PCR, yet TCRdb's version contains in-frame clones alone and is incomplete. The sample includes under 200,000 clones, about 88% seen only once; the top ten take roughly 10%. Material: blood, obtained from a patient whose treatment included radiotherapy and nephrectomy. The source of these receptors is a woman in her forties or fifties with renal cell carcinoma.

This clone is medium-sized. This chain joins TRBV9 and TRBJ2-2; TRBD1 matches at 10 bases. The germline CDR1 and CDR2 sequences are SGDLS and YYNGEE. The CDR3 sequence is 16 residues long. V was clipped by 3 bases and J by 4 bases; unmatched bases: 6. The CDR3 spells CASSATGTGVTGELFF. As DNA, the CDR3 is TGTGCCAGCAGCGCAACCGGGACAGGGGTCACCGGGGAGCTGTTTTTT. Complete variable domain (other parts from reference TRBV9 and TRBJ2-2): DSGVTQTPKHLITATGQRVTLRCSPRSGDLSVYWYQQSLDQGLQFLIQYYNGEERAKGNILERFSAQQFPDLHSELNLSSLELGDSALYFCASSATGTGVTGELFFGEGSRLTVL.

This clone was counted a single time. The V call is TRBV29-1, the J call TRBJ2-3, with 11 bases fitting TRBD2. CDR1 is SQVTM and CDR2 is ANQGSEA in the germline V gene. CDR3 length equals 13 residues. Trimming at V came to 7 bases and at J to 9 bases, leaving 9 bases not matched to a gene. The CDR3 protein is CSAMTSGANTQYF. As DNA, the CDR3 is TGCAGCGCCATGACTAGCGGGGCCAACACGCAGTATTTT.

This chain connects TRBV6-5 to TRBJ2-2; D may be TRBD2 (6 bases). V lost 8 bases to trimming and J lost 7 bases, with 20 bases between them. Germline V gene sequence: CDR1 MNHEY, CDR2 SVGAGI. CDR3 length: 15 residues. The CDR3 spells CASWRAGSYGGELFF. The CDR3 DNA reads TGTGCCAGCTGGAGGGCCGGCAGCTACGGCGGGGAGCTGTTTTTT.

The chain uses TRBV2 and TRBJ1-2; maybe TRBD1 (5 bases). This CDR3 is 18 amino acids long. The germline CDR1 and CDR2 sequences are SNHLY and FYNNEI. Trimming stripped 7 bases from V and 4 bases from J, with 28 bases between. Here the CDR3 DNA reads TGTGCCAGCAATCCGGGGGGACCGGGAAAAGCATCGAGCTATGGCTACACCTTC. Protein sequence: CASNPGGPGKASSYGYTF. The full variable domain, completed using reference TRBV2 and TRBJ1-2, is EPEVTQTPSHQVTQMGQEVILRCVPISNHLYFYWYRQILGQKVEFLVSFYNNEISEKSEIFDDQFSVERPDGSNFTLKIRSTKLEDSAMYFCASNPGGPGKASSYGYTFGSGTRLTVV.

This chain uses TRBV27 with TRBJ1-2; perhaps TRBD1 as D (6 bases). CDR3 length: 13 residues. Germline assignment: CDR1 MNHEY and CDR2 SMNVEV (reference sequence). Trimming stripped 6 bases from V and 5 bases from J, with 13 bases between. The chain's CDR3 is CASRNQGHYGYTF. CDR3 DNA sequence: TGTGCCAGCAGAAATCAGGGACATTATGGCTACACCTTC.

The chain couples TRBV7-3 to TRBJ1-2; 9 nucleotides agree with TRBD1. Germline loops: CDR1 SGHTA, CDR2 FQGTGA. This CDR3 has 13 residues. V shed 4 bases, J shed 6 bases, and the junction held 3 bases outside the gene matches. The chain's CDR3 is CASSSTGGNGYTF. DNA for the CDR3: TGTGCCAGCAGCTCGACAGGGGGAAATGGCTACACCTTC.

This chain uses TRBV7-2 with TRBJ2-7; possibly TRBD2 for D (5 bases). Germline assignment: CDR1 SGHTA and CDR2 FQGNSA. CDR3 size: 15 residues. V dropped 3 bases and J dropped 6 bases, with 18 bases sitting between them. The CDR3 nucleotides read TGTGCCAGCAGCTTTGCCCCCAGGCTAGCCGGCGAGCAGTACTTC. Its protein product is CASSFAPRLAGEQYF.

The V call is TRBV6-1, the J call TRBJ2-2; 9 nucleotides align to TRBD2. Germline V CDR1 and CDR2: MNHNS, SASEGT. This CDR3 has 15 amino acids. Unmatched junction bases numbered 6, after V lost 7 bases and J lost 3 bases. CDR3: CASMKRGAHTGELFF. The DNA for the CDR3 is TGTGCCAGCATGAAGCGGGGGGCTCACACCGGGGAGCTGTTTTTT.

The chain uses TRBV4-1 and TRBJ1-4, with 10 bases matching TRBD1. Germline values: CDR1 MGHRA, CDR2 YSYEKL. The junction had 5 bases not matched to a gene; V was cut back by 2 bases and J by 5 bases. The CDR3 has 16 residues. The CDR3 sequence is CASSQPPGQGNEKLFF. The CDR3 DNA reads TGCGCCAGCAGCCAACCTCCGGGACAGGGGAATGAAAAACTGTTTTTT.

This chain connects TRBV6-5 to TRBJ2-1; D might be TRBD2 (6 bases). The germline CDR1 and CDR2 sequences are MNHEY and SVGAGI. The CDR3 length is 13 residues. V was trimmed by 2 bases and J by 12 bases, leaving 14 bases between them. The DNA for the CDR3 is TGTGCCAGCAGTTACCTCCGGACCGGGGGGCAGTTCTTC. Its protein product is CASSYLRTGGQFF.

In this sample, this clone turned up once. This chain's CDR3 is CASTAVNYGYTF. Here the CDR3 DNA reads TGTGCCAGCACCGCCGTCAACTATGGCTACACCTTC. The chain has TRBV9 and TRBJ1-2; D ambiguous. V lost 6 bases and J lost 2, with 8 bases in between. CDR1 and CDR2 from the germline V gene are SGDLS and YYNGEE. The CDR3 has 12 residues.

The CDR3 spells CASSLAGPNYGYTF. CDR3 bases: TGTGCCAGCAGCTTAGCGGGGCCAAACTATGGCTACACCTTC. The chain has TRBV7-9 and TRBJ1-2, with D possibly being TRBD1 (5 bases). Trimming pared 0 bases from V and 2 bases from J, leaving 7 bases between. Germline CDR1 reads SEHNR; CDR2 reads FQNEAQ (reference sequence). The CDR3 covers 14 residues.

The chain uses TRBV5-6 and TRBJ2-3; 7 bases match TRBD2. CDR1 is SGHDT and CDR2 is YYEEEE in the germline V gene. This CDR3 is 15 amino acids long. V trimming: 4 bases; J trimming: 2 bases; junction bases outside the gene matches: 7. The CDR3: CASSESGGPTDTQYF. The CDR3 DNA follows: TGTGCCAGCAGCGAATCGGGGGGTCCCACAGATACGCAGTATTTT.

The CDR3 DNA follows: TGTGCCAGCAGGGGAGCTGGGGATACGCAGTATTTT. Protein product: CASRGAGDTQYF. The rearrangement uses TRBV5-6 and TRBJ2-3, with D tentatively TRBD2 (5 bases). V gave up 5 bases and J gave up 6 bases, with 10 bases separating them. The CDR3 is 12 amino acids. Germline-derived CDR1 and CDR2 are SGHDT and YYEEEE. The whole variable domain, filled in from reference TRBV5-6 and TRBJ2-3, reads DAGVTQSPTHLIKTRGQQVTLRCSPKSGHDTVSWYQQALGQGPQFIFQYYEEEERQRGNFPDRFSGHQFPNYSSELNVNALLLGDSALYLCASRGAGDTQYFGPGTRLTVL.

The chain carries TRBV10-2 and TRBJ2-1; TRBD1 agrees at 9 bases. In germline, CDR1 is WSHSY, CDR2 SAAADI. The V gene end was trimmed by 8 bases and the J gene end by 4 bases; junction bases not matched to a gene: 3. The CDR3 consists of 13 residues. CDR3 nucleotide sequence: TGCGCCAGCCGGGACAGGGTTTACAATGAGCAGTTCTTC. It encodes CASRDRVYNEQFF.

As for this clone: The sample carries other DNA sequences with the same CDR3. V is TRBV7-2 and J is TRBJ1-1, with D hard to call. The CDR3 totals 13 residues. CDR1 is SGHTA, CDR2 FQGNSA, per germline. The V end was cut by 5 bases, the J end by 1 base, with 8 bases between. The CDR3 coding sequence is TGTGCCAGCAGCCTGACGGAGAACACTGAAGCTTTCTTT. Its translation is CASSLTENTEAFF.

The chain recombines TRBV7-2 with TRBJ2-7; either TRBD1 or TRBD2 may fit D (5 bases each). Trimming removed 4 bases at V and 7 bases at J, with 17 bases between. This CDR3 has 14 residues. Germline CDR1 is SGHTA and CDR2 is FQGNSA. This CDR3 reads CASSSGRHFQEQYF. DNA of the CDR3: TGTGCCAGCAGCTCGGGACGGCACTTCCAAGAGCAGTACTTC.

This clone has a handful of counts. The chain combines TRBV6-5 with TRBJ1-3; 8 nucleotides line up with TRBD1. Per the germline V gene, CDR1 is MNHEY and CDR2 is SVGAGI. The CDR3 has 15 amino acids. With V trimmed by 6 bases and J by 4 bases, 8 bases remained unmatched. CDR3 region: CASREPQGDGNTIYF. Here the CDR3 DNA reads TGTGCCAGCAGGGAACCACAGGGGGACGGAAACACCATATATTTT.

V is TRBV4-1 and J is TRBJ1-6, with D uncertain. Trimming left V 4 bases short and J 8 bases short, with 12 bases between. Germline V lookup: CDR1 MGHRA, CDR2 YSYEKL. The CDR3 is 14 residues long. The CDR3 coding sequence is TGCGCCAGCAGCCCACCACGACAAGATTCACCCCTCCACTTT. Its protein is CASSPPRQDSPLHF.

The chain uses TRBV18 and TRBJ1-5, with a possible D match to TRBD1 (5 bases). Germline CDR1 reads KGHSH; CDR2 reads LQKENI. There are 15 residues in the CDR3. Trimming stripped 2 bases from V and 7 bases from J, with 15 bases between. The CDR3 spells CASSPLGAEKQPQHF. The CDR3 DNA is TGTGCCAGCTCACCATTAGGGGCAGAAAAACAGCCCCAGCATTTT.

The rearrangement uses TRBV19 and TRBJ1-5; maybe TRBD1 (6 bases). Trimming pared 3 bases from V and 5 bases from J, leaving 20 bases between. Germline CDR1 is LNHDA and CDR2 is SQIVND (reference sequence). The CDR3 has 17 residues. CDR3 nucleotides: TGTGCCAGTAGTATCGTCCCTCGGGGGGGCGCGGATCAGCCCCAGCATTTT. It codes for CASSIVPRGGADQPQHF. The full variable domain, with the rest looked up from reference TRBV19 and TRBJ1-5, is DGGITQSPKYLFRKEGQNVTLSCEQNLNHDAMYWYRQDPGQGLRLIYYSQIVNDFQKGDIAEGYSVSREKKESFPLTVTSAQKNPTAFYLCASSIVPRGGADQPQHFGDGTRLSIL.

V gene TRBV19 combines with J gene TRBJ1-1; D ambiguous. Germline V gene sequence: CDR1 LNHDA, CDR2 SQIVND (reference sequence). V lost 6 bases, J lost 4 bases, and 3 bases lay in between. This CDR3 has 10 amino acids. The CDR3 nucleotides are TGTGCCAGTAGGGGCACTGAAGCTTTCTTT. This sequence encodes CASRGTEAFF.

CDR3 coding DNA: TGCGCCAGCAGCCAAGATCTAGGGAAGAACACTGAAGCTTTCTTT. Translation: CASSQDLGKNTEAFF. The chain combines TRBV4-3 with TRBJ1-1; D uncertain. The CDR3 runs 15 residues. The V end lost 0 bases, the J end lost 1 base, and 9 bases lay between the germline ends. The germline V gene encodes CDR1 LGHNA and CDR2 YSLEER.

The rearrangement uses TRBV11-2 and TRBJ2-5, with no clear D. The CDR3 is 14 residues long. Germline V gene lookup returns CDR1 SGHAT and CDR2 FQNNGV. Trimming stripped 3 bases from V and 2 bases from J, with 10 bases between. CDR3 sequence: CASSLVGQQETQYF. CDR3 sequence (DNA): TGTGCCAGCAGCTTGGTCGGGCAGCAAGAGACCCAGTACTTC.

J is TRBJ1-1 and V is TRBV20-1, with D unresolved. V was clipped by 3 bases and J by 5 bases, with 7 bases between them. The CDR3 spans 11 residues. The germline CDR1 and CDR2 sequences are DFQATT and SNEGSKA (reference sequence). The CDR3 DNA is TGCAGTGCTAGCCGGACGACTGAAGCTTTCTTT. Encoded protein: CSASRTTEAFF.

This chain uses TRBV9 with TRBJ1-1; D gene unclear. Germline V gene data show CDR1 as SGDLS and CDR2 as YYNGEE. V dropped 4 bases and J dropped 1 base, with 8 bases sitting between them. The CDR3 extends over 13 amino acids. The CDR3 DNA reads as TGTGCCAGCAGCCGGGCAGGGAACACTGAAGCTTTCTTT. Amino acids: CASSRAGNTEAFF.